This is a list of T cell receptor beta chains from one sample in a study of blood T cell repertoires in COVID-19. Assay used: immunoSEQ multiplex PCR; TCRdb lists only in-frame clones, some missing. Of around 370,000 clones listed, around nine tenths are singletons. Sequencing was carried out using peripheral blood. These receptors came from a woman aged 18-30 years who had recovered from COVID-19. The CDR3 runs from the conserved cysteine through the conserved F or W. A D gene is named only where the DNA matches it firmly.

J | D | V | DNA | CDR3
TRBJ2-1 | TRBD2 | TRBV7-9 | TGTGCCAGCAGCTTAGTACTAGCGGCCTACAATGAGCAGTTCTTC | CASSLVLAAYNEQFF
TRBJ1-2 | TRBD1 | TRBV11-3 | TGTGCCAGCAGTACCCCGGAGGGGGCTTTTTCGGGCTACACCTTC | CASSTPEGAFSGYTF
TRBJ2-5 | . | TRBV29-1 | TGCAGCGTTTTGACAGTTCAAGAGACCCAGTACTTC | CSVLTVQETQYF
TRBJ2-2 | TRBD2 | TRBV6-2/TRBV6-3 | TGTGCCAGCAGTTACCGGCTAGCGGGAGGGGCGAACACCGGGGAGCTGTTTTTT | CASSYRLAGGANTGELFF
TRBJ2-1 | . | TRBV25-1 | TGTGCCAGCAGTGAATATGGGAGCCTAGGGCAGTTCTTC | CASSEYGSLGQFF
TRBJ2-1 | TRBD2 | TRBV7-7 | TGTGCCAGCAGCTTGGGACTAGCGGGCGAATACAATGAGCAGTTCTTC | CASSLGLAGEYNEQFF
TRBJ2-3 | . | TRBV16 | TGTGCCAGCAGCCAATCCGTGGAGGGCCCAGATACGCAGTATTTT | CASSQSVEGPDTQYF
TRBJ1-1 | TRBD1 | TRBV30 | TGTGCCTCGATAGGGGGACAGGGGGCGAGGGAAGCTTTCTTT | CASIGGQGAREAFF
TRBJ1-4 | . | TRBV9 | TGTGCCAGCAGCGTCTCAGGGGCAACTAATGAAAAACTGTTTTTT | CASSVSGATNEKLFF
TRBJ1-2 | . | TRBV3-1/TRBV3-2 | TGTGCCAGCAGCCCCCGCGGGGGCGGCTACACCTTC | CASSPRGGGYTF